This record looks at one T cell receptor (beta chain) sequence and its context. What this receptor recognizes is not known. No base quality values were provided; no much bigger clone lies one nucleotide off. Using the deep immunoSEQ assay, multiplex PCR amplified TCR CDR3 regions from genomic DNA. Extracted genomic DNA from each cell subset was distributed evenly across all wells of several immunoSEQ 96-well plates, and each plate was treated as a replicate. For sorted subsets, about 0.2 ug genomic DNA, equal to about 30,000 T cell genomes, was loaded into each replicate PCR. Purified libraries were quantified with a Qubit 3.0 fluorometer, sized on a Bioanalyzer 2100, and re-quantified with the KAPA Library Quantification kit. Each immunoSEQ 96-well plate was sequenced on its own single-read 150-cycle Illumina NextSeq 550 flow cell. As for how the authors treated the data: The immunoSEQ output contained only junctional sequences without quality scores, so filtering could not match that applied to full-length reads. To assign V/J genes and CDR3, sequences were annotated using PyIR, a Python wrapper for IgBLAST v1.9, with IMGT germline references. Reads were filtered out if the reads had weak V/J assignments (E-value above 1e-6), no CDR3, stop codons, out-of-frame junctions, or ambiguous translated residues. A V3J clonotype was defined by an identical inferred V gene, J gene, and CDR3 amino acid sequence. Percentage overlap between repertoires was calculated by dividing the number of shared unique clonotypes by the size of the smaller repertoire. Repertoire richness was assessed with RTK rarefaction, the Chao1 estimator, and Recon v2.1 estimates of unobserved clonotypes. Generation probabilities for all TCRbeta clonotypes obtained by the gDNA method from a handful of donors were computed using OLGA. TCRdb re-hosts the immuneACCESS table, in-frame sequences only. Its copies lack some clones; in the studies checked, an unresolved V gene accounts for under half of them, and the cause for the rest is not known. From that table come the V and J calls and clone size; the DNA was used to work out D and trimming. Here the sample has around 700,000 clones; around 74% occur a single time. The top ten hold about 1.8% of the sample.

The donors were healthy, HIV-negative adults with no recently reported acute infections or vaccinations. Every donor was a Caucasian adult living in Nashville, Tennessee, USA. CD4+ T cells were enriched by magnetic negative selection, after which naive cells were positively selected on CD45RA and the negative fraction was taken as the memory subset. After blood collection by leukapheresis, PBMCs were isolated using Ficoll-Histopaque density gradient centrifugation and then cryopreserved in the vapor phase of liquid nitrogen. Analytical flow cytometry was used to check the purity and quantity of each magnetically sorted T cell population. Each sorted fraction had its genomic DNA isolated and then quantified by UV absorbance on a Nanodrop 2000c. V and J lose 4 bases and 0 bases, and a span of 13 bases separates them. The germline V gene gives CDR1 as SGHAT and CDR2 as FQNNGV. The CDR3 has 15 amino acids, counting the end cysteine and phenylalanine. Just the 45-base CDR3 DNA is kept, in frame starting at base 1.

The sample comes from a study of shared clonotypes between healthy human individuals (TCRdb year 2020). For the wider study: Three men and two women, aged 18 to 49 years, made up the cohort. For each donor, three plates each were used for CD4 naive and CD4 memory, two plates were used for CD8 naive, and one plate was used for CD8 memory. To estimate repertoire size and how much clonotype sharing occurs between individuals, the study deeply sequenced the blood TCR repertoires of five or six healthy adults. Different laboratories and diverse techniques were used to prepare libraries and sequence TCR repertoires, to increase sequencing depth and limit assay-specific biases. Each donor's leukapheresis produced roughly between roughly 0.94 and 9.5 billion PBMCs. Paper-wide results and their limitations: Sampling was restricted to blood, and TCR repertoires in tissues likely differ from the TCR repertoires found in blood. Approximately 5% of naive CD4, 3.5% of naive CD8, about 2.1% of memory CD4, and about 0.4% of memory CD8 clonotypes were shared across several donors. Rarefaction of sorted-subset datasets indicated incomplete sequencing despite the large sequencing depth. Compared with non-shared clonotypes, clonotypes shared by all four sorted-subset donors had higher generation probabilities. Pairwise subsampling indicated that sequencing depth was expected to affect the degree of clonotype sharing among donors. Larger estimated clonotype richness was generally found for naive subsets than for memory subsets. The small number of donors limited the genetic and exposure-history diversity represented.

The TCR originated in a woman aged 25 to 39 in good health. Sequenced input: memory CD4+ T cells sorted from blood. Per the publication, the cell subset or site label means: CD45RA-negative fraction. The rearranged chain carries TRBV11-2 and TRBJ2-7, with no reliable assignment of the D segment. In nucleotides, the sequence is TGTGCCAGCAGCTCCACGGTGACGAGCTCCTACGAGCAGTACTTC. This sequence encodes CASSSTVTSSYEQYF.